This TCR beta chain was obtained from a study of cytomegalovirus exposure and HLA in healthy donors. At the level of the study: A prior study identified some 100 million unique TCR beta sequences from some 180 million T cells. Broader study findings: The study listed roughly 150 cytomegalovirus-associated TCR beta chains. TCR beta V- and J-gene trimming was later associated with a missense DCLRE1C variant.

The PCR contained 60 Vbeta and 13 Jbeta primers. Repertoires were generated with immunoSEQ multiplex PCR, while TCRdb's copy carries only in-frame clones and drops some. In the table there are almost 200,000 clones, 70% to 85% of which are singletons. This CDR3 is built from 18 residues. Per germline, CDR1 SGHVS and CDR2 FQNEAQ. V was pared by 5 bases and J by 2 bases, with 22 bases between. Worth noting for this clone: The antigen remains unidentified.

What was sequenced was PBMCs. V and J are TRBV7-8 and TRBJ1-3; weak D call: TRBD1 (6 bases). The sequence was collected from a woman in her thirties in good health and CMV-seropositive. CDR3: CASSPQGRGDSAGNTIYF. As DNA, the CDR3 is TGTGCCAGCAGCCCCCAGGGGAGGGGGGACTCTGCTGGAAACACCATATATTTT.